This TCR beta chain stems from a study of shared clonotypes between healthy human individuals. After removal of 0 bases from V and 8 bases from J, the junction contained 15 bases not matched to a gene. This CDR3 region has 18 residues. Germline V gives CDR1 SGHVS, CDR2 FQNEAQ. Naive CD8 isolation took CD45RO-negative cells positively selected for CCR7 and excluded terminally differentiated effector memory CD45RA+ cells. Assay: immunoSEQ multiplex PCR; the TCRdb copy retains only in-frame clones and omits some. The data contain about 1,800,000 clones, roughly 94% of them seen just once; the ten biggest clones take up more than 0.9%.

The source material was naive CD8+ T cells sorted from blood. The clonotype comes from a man aged 18 to 29 in good health. The chain links TRBV7-8 to TRBJ2-1; 8 bases match TRBD2. The CDR3 loop reads CASSLALIGGGSMDEQFF. The CDR3 region has the DNA TGTGCCAGCAGCTTAGCCCTAATCGGCGGGGGGTCCATGGATGAGCAGTTCTTC.